This T cell receptor beta chain is from a study of T cell responses to AZD1222 COVID-19 vaccine. Study summary: Second doses at about 4 or about 12 weeks were pooled. The study, taken as a whole, reports: Repertoire collection took place solely once the T cell response had peaked. Spike-wide coverage was observed for vaccine-associated CD4 TCRs, with dominant responses at 160-218 and 743-854. It should be noted that donors were predominantly white British and more often female, and clonal diversity was possibly underestimated.

Germline trimming cut 8 bases from V and 4 bases from J; bases unmatched to any gene: 2. The CDR3 has 13 amino acids. The germline gives CDR1 SGHTA, CDR2 FQGNSA. Measured with immunoSEQ multiplex PCR; TCRdb has only the in-frame clones, and not every one. The data contain roughly 66,000 clones, roughly 82% of them seen just once; the ten biggest clones take up under 6.5%. Points on this clone: What it binds is unknown.

Sample: peripheral blood, taken on day 0 of AZD1222 vaccination. V and J are TRBV7-2 and TRBJ2-3; the match to TRBD1 covers 11 bases. The clonotype originates from an adult in good health. CDR3 DNA sequence: TGTGCCAGCCGGACAGGGGGCTCAGATACGCAGTATTTT. Protein product: CASRTGGSDTQYF.